Sequencing of this T cell receptor beta chain was carried out in a study of cytomegalovirus exposure and HLA in healthy donors. Whole-study results and caveats: V- and J-gene trimming in TCR beta was tied to a missense DCLRE1C variant by an analysis performed later. Later findings reportedly placed an Asian-associated ancestry cluster below the roughly 700-donor mean for N-insertions. Analysis performed later found under 20,000 TCR beta sequences associated with HLA alleles at 0.05 false discovery rate.

The PCR was carried out with 60 Vbeta primers and 13 Jbeta primers. TCRdb keeps only in-frame clones here, not all; method: immunoSEQ multiplex PCR. This sample carries some 190,000 clones, 70% to 80% of them seen once, and the ten largest clones take roughly 1.4%. This clone was seen only once. Its target is not known. This CDR3 spans 20 amino acids. Germline trimming cut 5 bases from V and 1 base from J; bases unmatched to any gene: 17. The V gene's germline CDR1 is LGHNA and CDR2 YNFKEQ. This clonotype was sampled from a man between 18 and 29 years old in good health and CMV-seronegative. The V and J genes are TRBV4-2 and TRBJ2-3; 11 positions agree with TRBD2. Sequenced: PBMCs. The CDR3 reads CASSKTSPGLAASRTDTQYF. DNA for the CDR3: TGTGCCAGCAGCAAGACCTCTCCGGGACTAGCGGCTTCTCGCACAGATACGCAGTATTTT.